The clone carrying this TCR beta chain was picked up many times. CDR3 length: 15 amino acids. The germline gives CDR1 SGHRS, CDR2 YFSETQ. The junction had 4 bases not matched to a gene; V was cut back by 0 bases and J by 7 bases. The entry originates in a study of CD8+CD57+ T cells in acquired aplastic anemia. The wider study: Across the sorted CD4+ and CD8+ cells, DNA amounts averaged approximately 3 ug.

CDR3 and TCR beta VDJ profiling relied on a genomic DNA template. MiXCR was run by TCRdb on the reads, yielding one entry per CDR3 protein. The profile shows hundreds of thousands of distinct CDR3 sequences, around 60% of them singletons. The source is a human donor with severe aplastic anemia or a healthy control (not recorded which). This rearrangement joins TRBV5-1 to TRBJ1-6; 7 bases agree with TRBD1. The sequencing input was sorted CD4+, CD8+, or CD8+CD57+ T cells (not recorded which) from PBMCs. The CDR3 DNA reads as TGCGCCAGCAGCTTGGCGGGGACAGAGAATTCACCCCTCCACTTT. It is translated as CASSLAGTENSPLHF.